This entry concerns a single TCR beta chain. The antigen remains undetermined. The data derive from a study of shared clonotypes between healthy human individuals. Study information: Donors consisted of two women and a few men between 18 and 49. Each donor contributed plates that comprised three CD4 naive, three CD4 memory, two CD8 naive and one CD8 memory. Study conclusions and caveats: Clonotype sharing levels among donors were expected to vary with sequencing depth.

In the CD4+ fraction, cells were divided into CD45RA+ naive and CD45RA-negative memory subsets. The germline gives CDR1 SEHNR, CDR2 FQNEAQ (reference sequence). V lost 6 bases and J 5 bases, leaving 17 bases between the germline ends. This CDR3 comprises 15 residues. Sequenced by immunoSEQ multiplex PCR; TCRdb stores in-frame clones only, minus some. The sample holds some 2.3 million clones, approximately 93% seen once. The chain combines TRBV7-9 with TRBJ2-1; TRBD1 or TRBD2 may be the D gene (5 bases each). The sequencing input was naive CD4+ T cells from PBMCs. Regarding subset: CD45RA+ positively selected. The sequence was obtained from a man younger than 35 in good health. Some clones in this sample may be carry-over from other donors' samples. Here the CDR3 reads CASSLPGQVDNEQFF. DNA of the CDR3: TGTGCCAGCAGTCTTCCGGGGCAGGTAGACAATGAGCAGTTCTTC. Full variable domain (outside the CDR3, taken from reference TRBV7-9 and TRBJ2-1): DTGVSQNPRHKITKRGQNVTFRCDPISEHNRLYWYRQTLGQGPEFLTYFQNEAQLEKSRLLSDRFSAERPKGSFSTLEIQRTEQGDSAMYLCASSLPGQVDNEQFFGPGTRLTVL.